One sample yielded the 21 T cell receptor beta chains listed below, sequenced in a study of tissue T cells after allogeneic stem cell transplantation. Noted time point: mouse harvest day 14 after allogeneic transplant. Mouse grafts combined 10^7 T-cell-depleted bone marrow cells with 10^6 splenic CD5+ T cells. The repertoire was sequenced with immunoSEQ multiplex PCR; TCRdb's copy has only in-frame clones and lacks some. The repertoire holds over 7,000 clones, approximately 35% seen once, with more than 3% in the top ten. The material sequenced was skin. These receptors were obtained from a female BALB/c mouse given C57BL/6 T cells with graft-versus-host disease after an allogeneic hematopoietic cell transplant.

On this clone itself: Gene labels here are mouse ones. The read ends 1 residue before the CDR3 terminus; that terminus is restored from the germline J gene. V is TRBV3 and J is TRBJ2-4; TRBD2 agrees at 11 bases. The CDR3 loop spans 15 amino acids. V shed 1 base, J shed 4 bases, and the junction held 1 base outside the gene matches. Germline CDR1 and CDR2: SNHLY and FYNGKV (reference sequence). The CDR3: CASSLGLGGENTLYF. CDR3 DNA, as far as it was read: TGTGCCAGCAGCTTAGGACTGGGGGGGGAAAACACCTTGTAC.

With regard to this clone: Gene names refer to mouse genes. The observed sequence ends 1 residue before the CDR3 terminus, with the missing tail filled in from the germline J gene. V and J are TRBV23 and TRBJ2-5; the D segment call TRBD2 is taken from the table without a DNA check. The CDR3 consists of 14 residues. Germline CDR1 and CDR2: KGHTA and FQNQQP. CDR3 bases read: TGCTCCAGCAGCCTTGACTGGGGGGGAGACACCCAGTAC. Translated, it gives CSSSLDWGGDTQY. From start to end, the CDR3 is CSSSLDWGGDTQYF.

About this clone: Germline and genes: mouse. The read gets to within 1 residue of the CDR3 end, and the germline J gene fills in the rest. The chain recombines TRBV12-2 with TRBJ2-3; D not resolved. V was clipped by 0 bases and J by 1 base, with 10 bases between them. The CDR3 covers 15 residues. The germline gives CDR1 SGHLS, CDR2 HYDKME. The CDR3 sequence: CASSLDGMGAETLYF. The part of the CDR3 DNA that was read is TGTGCCAGCTCTCTCGACGGGATGGGTGCAGAAACGCTGTAT.

Points on this clone: Gene names follow the mouse nomenclature. The read comes to an end 1 residue before the CDR3 does, leaving the germline J gene to fill in the end. Other DNA sequences in this specimen translate into the identical CDR3. The chain combines TRBV23 with TRBJ2-5. The germline V gene has CDR1 KGHTA and CDR2 FQNQQP. The CDR3 loop spans 14 amino acids. The CDR3 loop is CSSSQGTGQDTQYF. CDR3 bases read: TGCTCCAGCAGTCAAGGGACCGGGCAAGACACCCAGTAC.

This clone turned up a few times. Gene labels here are mouse ones. The read halts 1 residue ahead of the CDR3 end, with the missing end drawn from the germline J gene. J is TRBJ1-2 and V is TRBV26; no firm D call. This CDR3 has 14 residues. The ends were cut back, 2 bases at V and 3 bases at J, with 10 bases in the middle. CDR1 and CDR2 from the germline V gene are KGHPV and FQNQEV (reference sequence). The sequenced CDR3 bases are TGTGCCAGCAGTCTGCCGGGGAAGGACTCCGACTACACC. It is translated as CASSLPGKDSDYT. The full CDR3 protein reads CASSLPGKDSDYTF.

Points on this clone: All gene names here are mouse names. The read gets to within 1 residue of the CDR3 end, and the germline J gene fills in the rest. The rearrangement uses TRBV1 and TRBJ1-1; 10 bases agree with TRBD1. This CDR3 is built from 15 residues. The V gene end was trimmed by 3 bases and the J gene end by 1 base; junction bases not matched to a gene: 2. The germline V gene encodes CDR1 NSQYPW and CDR2 LRSPGD (reference sequence). The CDR3 reads CTCSARDRGNTEVFF. CDR3 DNA (partial): TGCACCTGCAGTGCCCGGGACAGGGGAAACACAGAAGTCTTC.

This clone has just a few counts. Gene names denote mouse genes. The CDR3 end lies 1 residue beyond the end of the read and is filled in from the germline J gene. This chain uses TRBV3 with TRBJ2-1; D gene uncertain. The CDR3 length is 11 residues. The germline V gene encodes CDR1 SNHLY and CDR2 FYNGKV (reference sequence). Trimming took off 3 bases at V and 5 bases at J, with 2 bases between the two ends. The part of the CDR3 DNA that was read is TGTGCCAGCAGCTTCGATGCTGAGCAGTTC. Translating gives CASSFDAEQF. The CDR3 in full is CASSFDAEQFF.

Details on this clone: Each gene name is a mouse one. The read terminates 1 residue before the CDR3 end, so the remaining end is supplied by the germline J gene. The chain has TRBV26 and TRBJ2-7; 8 bases align to TRBD2. This CDR3 has 14 amino acids. Germline CDR1 and CDR2: KGHPV and FQNQEV (reference sequence). With V trimmed by 0 bases and J by 4 bases, 2 bases remained unmatched. CDR3 DNA, as far as it was read: TGTGCCAGCAGTCTGTCTCCTGGGGGGTATGAACAGTAC. Protein product: CASSLSPGGYEQY. The whole CDR3 protein reads CASSLSPGGYEQYF.

The table lists this clone with a few counts. Germline and genes: mouse. The read ends 1 residue before the CDR3 terminus; that terminus is restored from the germline J gene. This sequence joins TRBV26 and TRBJ2-3; weak D call: TRBD1 (6 bases). V was clipped by 5 bases and J by 0 bases, with 9 bases between them. CDR1 is KGHPV, CDR2 FQNQEV, per germline (reference sequence). There are 14 residues in the CDR3. The chain's CDR3 is CASSRDISAETLYF. The CDR3 bases that were read are TGTGCCAGCAGTAGGGACATTAGTGCAGAAACGCTGTAT.

This clone was recorded a few times. Mouse names are used for the genes. From the germline J gene comes the end of the CDR3, since the read stops 1 residue before it. This sequence joins TRBV23 and TRBJ2-3; the D call of TRBD1 is as the table states it, not checked on the DNA. CDR3 length: 14 residues. Germline assignment: CDR1 KGHTA and CDR2 FQNQQP. Here the CDR3 reads CSSRDRVSAETLYF. The sequenced part of the CDR3 DNA is TGCTCCAGCAGGGACAGGGTTAGTGCAGAAACGCTGTAT. The entire variable domain, with the rest obtained from reference TRBV23 and TRBJ2-3, is as follows: DAAVTQKPRYLIKMKGQEAEMKCIPEKGHTAVFWYQQKQSKELKFLIYFQNQQPLDQIDMVKERFSAVCPSSSLCSLGIRTCEAEDSALYLCSSRDRVSAETLYFGSGTRLTVL.

Concerning this clone: Mouse names are used for the genes. The read comes to an end 1 residue before the CDR3 does, leaving the germline J gene to fill in the end. This chain links TRBV26 with TRBJ2-7, with D perhaps TRBD1 (5 bases). This CDR3 region has 12 residues. CDR1 and CDR2 from the germline V gene are KGHPV and FQNQEV (reference sequence). With 0 bases removed from V and 5 bases from J, the gap between germline ends came to 5 bases. The CDR3 reads CASSLSRDEQYF. The DNA read from the CDR3 is TGTGCCAGCAGTCTGTCCAGGGATGAACAGTAC.

This clone occurred a few times. Mouse germline and gene names are used. The CDR3 end is not reached by the read, which stops 1 residue before it; the germline J gene fills it in. The chain uses TRBV5 and TRBJ2-2, with D unresolved. Between the trimmed V and J ends, which lost 1 base and 0 bases, there was a span of 6 bases. Looked up from germline, CDR1 is LGHNA and CDR2 is YNLKQL (reference sequence). The CDR3 has 15 residues. CDR3 residues: CASSQGTANTGQLYF. Partial CDR3 DNA: TGTGCCAGCAGCCAAGGTACAGCAAACACCGGGCAGCTCTAC.

Comments on this clone: These gene names are mouse names. The CDR3 loop is CASGDWGGSYEQYF. The CDR3 DNA, read in part, is TGTGCCAGCGGCGACTGGGGGGGCTCCTATGAACAGTAC. This chain uses TRBV13-2 with TRBJ2-7, with 11 bases that match TRBD2. The DNA ends 1 residue before the CDR3 does, and the rest of the CDR3 is filled in from the germline J gene. CDR1 is NNHNN and CDR2 is SYGAGS in the germline V gene (reference sequence). V shed 5 bases and J 0 bases; nucleotides not matched to a gene: 1. The CDR3 spans 14 residues.

Notes on this clone: The listed genes are named as in mouse. The sequence runs out 1 residue before the end of the CDR3; the remainder is reconstructed from the germline J gene. The gene calls are TRBV26 and TRBJ2-3, with 8 bases aligning to TRBD1. The CDR3 length is 15 residues. V shed 2 bases, J shed 2 bases, and the junction held 3 bases outside the gene matches. Germline V gene sequence: CDR1 KGHPV, CDR2 FQNQEV (reference sequence). The CDR3 protein is CASSLGQGAAETLYF. CDR3 bases read: TGTGCCAGCAGTCTGGGACAGGGCGCTGCAGAAACGCTGTAT.

By share, this clone ranks as large. Gene names denote mouse genes. The read ends 1 residue before the CDR3 terminus; that terminus is restored from the germline J gene. The chain links TRBV16 to TRBJ1-3; no clear D. Trimming shortened V by 1 base and J by 0 bases, and 7 bases separated the two germline ends. CDR1 SGHSA and CDR2 FRNQAP come from the germline V gene. The CDR3 has 15 residues. The covered CDR3 bases are TGTGCAAGCAGCTTAGCGACCTTTTCTGGAAATACGCTCTAT. Its protein is CASSLATFSGNTLY. The complete CDR3 protein is CASSLATFSGNTLYF.

Note on this clone: The gene symbols are mouse symbols. The CDR3 sequence is CASSPSFSNERLFF. The CDR3 DNA, read in part, is TGTGCCAGCAGTCCCAGCTTTTCCAACGAAAGATTATTT. This chain links TRBV26 with TRBJ1-4, with D unresolved. The sequence runs out 1 residue before the end of the CDR3; the remainder is reconstructed from the germline J gene. The CDR3 contains 14 residues. Germline values: CDR1 KGHPV, CDR2 FQNQEV (reference sequence). Trimming stripped 4 bases from V and 0 bases from J, with 6 bases between.

Of note for this clone: Gene names and germline refer to mouse. The CDR3 end lies 1 residue beyond the end of the read and is filled in from the germline J gene. The same CDR3 is also encoded by other DNA sequences in this sample. This chain uses TRBV13-2 with TRBJ2-5; D ambiguous. Trimming removed 2 bases from V and 0 bases from J, with 7 bases in between. CDR1 and CDR2 from the germline V gene are NNHNN and SYGAGS (reference sequence). The CDR3 is 14 residues long. The CDR3 loop is CASGERGNQDTQYF. Incomplete CDR3 DNA: TGTGCCAGCGGTGAACGGGGTAACCAAGACACCCAGTAC.

This clone is judged medium-sized. The gene symbols are mouse symbols. The sequenced part of the CDR3 DNA is TGTGCCAGCAGTACAGGGGGCCCTACCAACGAAAGATTATTT. Amino acid sequence: CASSTGGPTNERLF. The CDR3, in full, reads CASSTGGPTNERLFF. The chain couples TRBV26 to TRBJ1-4; 9 bases fit TRBD1. With the read ending 1 residue before the CDR3 end, the germline J gene is used to fill in that end. Germline-derived CDR1 and CDR2 are KGHPV and FQNQEV (reference sequence). Trimming removed 5 bases from V and 3 bases from J; junction bases left unmatched: 4. The CDR3 loop spans 15 amino acids.

In its sample, this clone was seen a few times. Genes and germline come from the mouse. The read ends 1 residue shy of where the CDR3 ends; the end is completed using the germline J gene. V gene TRBV26 combines with J gene TRBJ1-2; TRBD1 might be the D (5 bases). CDR3 length: 13 residues. The V and J ends lost 3 bases and 3 bases respectively, with 8 bases between them. Germline V lookup: CDR1 KGHPV, CDR2 FQNQEV (reference sequence). Here the CDR3 reads CASSLQGDSDYTF. CDR3 DNA, as far as it was read: TGTGCCAGCAGTCTCCAGGGAGACTCCGACTACACC.

About this clone: Gene names follow the mouse nomenclature. The read falls 1 residue short of the CDR3 end, and the missing part is taken from the germline J gene. The chain is built from TRBV23 and TRBJ2-4; TRBD1 reflects the table's D call only, with no check against the DNA. Germline V gives CDR1 KGHTA, CDR2 FQNQQP. This CDR3 has 14 amino acids. The part of the CDR3 DNA that was read is TGCTCCAGCAGGGAAGGGGGTAGTCAAAACACCTTGTAC. It yields the protein CSSREGGSQNTLY. The complete CDR3 protein is CSSREGGSQNTLYF.

Concerning this clone itself: Mouse germline and gene names are used. The CDR3 end lies 1 residue beyond the end of the read and is filled in from the germline J gene. The rearrangement links TRBV26 to TRBJ2-3; D uncertain. Germline CDR1 KGHPV, CDR2 FQNQEV (reference sequence). The V and J ends lost 3 bases and 0 bases respectively, with 10 bases between them. The CDR3 totals 15 residues. The CDR3 DNA, read in part, is TGTGCCAGCAGTCTCACACAAACTAGTGCAGAAACGCTGTAT. This sequence encodes CASSLTQTSAETLY. In full, the CDR3 reads CASSLTQTSAETLYF. The entire variable domain, with the rest obtained from reference TRBV26 and TRBJ2-3, is as follows: NSKVIQTPRYLVKGQGQKAKMRCIPEKGHPVVFWYQQNKNNEFKFLINFQNQEVLQQIDMTEKRFSAECPSNSPCSLEIQSSEAGDSALYLCASSLTQTSAETLYFGSGTRLTVL.